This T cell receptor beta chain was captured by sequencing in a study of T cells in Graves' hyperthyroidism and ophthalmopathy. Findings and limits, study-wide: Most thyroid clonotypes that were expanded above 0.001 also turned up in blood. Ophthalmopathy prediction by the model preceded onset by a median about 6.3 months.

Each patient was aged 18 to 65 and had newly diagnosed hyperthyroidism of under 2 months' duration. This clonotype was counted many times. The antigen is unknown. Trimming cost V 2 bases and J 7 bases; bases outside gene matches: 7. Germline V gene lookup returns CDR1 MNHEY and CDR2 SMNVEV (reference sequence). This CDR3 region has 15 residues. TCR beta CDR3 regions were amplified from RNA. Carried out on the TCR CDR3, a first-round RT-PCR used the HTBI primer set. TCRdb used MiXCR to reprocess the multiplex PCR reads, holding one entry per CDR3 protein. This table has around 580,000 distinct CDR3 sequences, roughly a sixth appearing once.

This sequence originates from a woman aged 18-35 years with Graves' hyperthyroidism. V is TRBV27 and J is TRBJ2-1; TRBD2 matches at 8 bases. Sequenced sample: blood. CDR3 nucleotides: TGTGCCAGCAGTTTAGTAGCGGGGTATGGGAATGAGCAGTTCTTC. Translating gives CASSLVAGYGNEQFF.